The 5 T cell receptor beta chains below all came from one sample that was sequenced in a study of T cell changes during pregnancy in multiple sclerosis. Repertoires were generated with immunoSEQ multiplex PCR, while TCRdb's copy carries only in-frame clones and drops some. The repertoire consists of tens of thousands of clones, with 93% occurring once and the leading ten covering over 1.5%. The source was peripheral blood, collected after pregnancy. The receptors come from a female donor with multiple sclerosis, enrolled in a pregnancy study.

The chain uses TRBV7-3 and TRBJ2-1; D is uncertain. The CDR3 sequence is 13 residues long. CDR1 is SGHTA and CDR2 is FQGTGA in the germline V gene. V was pared by 4 bases and J by 5 bases, with 9 bases between. This CDR3 reads CASSYGGDNEQFF. The CDR3 nucleotides are TGTGCCAGCAGCTACGGCGGCGACAATGAGCAGTTCTTC.

This chain uses TRBV28 with TRBJ2-3, with 7 bases fitting TRBD2. The CDR3 sequence is 12 residues long. V shed 6 bases, J shed 10 bases, and the junction held 7 bases outside the gene matches. Looked up from germline, CDR1 is MDHEN and CDR2 is SYDVKM. The DNA of the CDR3 is TGTGCCAGCAGGGCCCGGCTAGCGGCGCAGTATTTT. Protein product: CASRARLAAQYF.

The chain combines TRBV7-2 with TRBJ1-1; D unclear. CDR1 and CDR2 from the germline V gene are SGHTA and FQGNSA. Trimming pared 1 base from V and 2 bases from J, leaving 11 bases between. This CDR3 contains 15 residues. The chain's CDR3 is CASSLGPQKNTEAFF. The CDR3 DNA reads TGTGCCAGCAGCTTAGGTCCCCAGAAAAACACTGAAGCTTTCTTT.

The chain uses TRBV4-3 and TRBJ2-2, with 10 bases that match TRBD2. This CDR3 region has 16 residues. CDR1 and CDR2 (germline): LGHNA, YSLEER. V shed 1 base and J 7 bases; nucleotides not matched to a gene: 6. The CDR3 sequence: CASSQVRASGSGELFF. The CDR3 coding sequence is TGCGCCAGCAGCCAAGTCAGGGCTAGCGGGAGCGGGGAGCTGTTTTTT.

The chain couples TRBV11-3 to TRBJ2-1; 10 bases map to TRBD2. Per germline, CDR1 SGHNT and CDR2 YENEEA. V was clipped by 3 bases and J by 6 bases; unmatched bases: 5. The CDR3 length is 15 residues. The CDR3 region has the DNA TGTGCCAGCAGCTTCGGTCTAGCGGGAGCCAATGAGCAGTTCTTC. Translation gives CASSFGLAGANEQFF. Full variable domain (missing parts from reference TRBV11-3 and TRBJ2-1): EAGVVQSPRYKIIEKKQPVAFWCNPISGHNTLYWYLQNLGQGPELLIRYENEEAVDDSQLPKDRFSAERLKGVDSTLKIQPAELGDSAVYLCASSFGLAGANEQFFGPGTRLTVL.